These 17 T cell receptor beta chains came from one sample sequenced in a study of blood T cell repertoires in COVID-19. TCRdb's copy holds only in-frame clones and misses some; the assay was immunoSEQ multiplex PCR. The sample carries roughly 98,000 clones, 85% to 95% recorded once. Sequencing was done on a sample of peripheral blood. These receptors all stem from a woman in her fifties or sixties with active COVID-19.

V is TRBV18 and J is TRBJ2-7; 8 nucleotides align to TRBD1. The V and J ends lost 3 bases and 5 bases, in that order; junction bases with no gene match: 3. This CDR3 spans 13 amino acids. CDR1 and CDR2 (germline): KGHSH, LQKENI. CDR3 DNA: TGTGCCAGCTCACCTCCAGGGGGCGACGAGCAGTACTTC. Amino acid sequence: CASSPPGGDEQYF. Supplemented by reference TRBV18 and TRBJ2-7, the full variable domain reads NAGVMQNPRHLVRRRGQEARLRCSPMKGHSHVYWYRQLPEEGLKFMVYLQKENIIDESGMPKERFSAEFPKEGPSILRIQQVVRGDSAAYFCASSPPGGDEQYFGPGTRLTVT.

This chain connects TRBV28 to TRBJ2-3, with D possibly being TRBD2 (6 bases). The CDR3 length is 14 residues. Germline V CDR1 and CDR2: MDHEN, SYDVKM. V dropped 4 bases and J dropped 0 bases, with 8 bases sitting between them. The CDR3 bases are TGTGCCAGCAGTTCCAGCGGGAGCACAGATACGCAGTATTTT. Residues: CASSSSGSTDTQYF.

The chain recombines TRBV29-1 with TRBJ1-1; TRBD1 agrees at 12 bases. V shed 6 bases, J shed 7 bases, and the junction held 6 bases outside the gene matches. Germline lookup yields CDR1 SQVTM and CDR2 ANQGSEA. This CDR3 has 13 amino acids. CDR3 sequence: CSVRDRGRGEAFF. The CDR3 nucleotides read TGCAGCGTCCGGGACAGGGGGCGAGGTGAAGCTTTCTTT.

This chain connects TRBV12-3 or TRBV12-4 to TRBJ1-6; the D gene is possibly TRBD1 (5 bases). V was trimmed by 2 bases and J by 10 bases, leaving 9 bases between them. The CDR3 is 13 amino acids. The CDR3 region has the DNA TGTGCCAGCAGTTTATTCCAGGGCTCACCCCTCCACTTT. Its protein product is CASSLFQGSPLHF.

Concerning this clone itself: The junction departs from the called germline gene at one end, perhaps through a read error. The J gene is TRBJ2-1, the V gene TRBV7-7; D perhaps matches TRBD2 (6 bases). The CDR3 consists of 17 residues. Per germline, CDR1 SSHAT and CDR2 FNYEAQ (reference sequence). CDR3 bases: TGTGCTAGCAGCTTAGAGATTGAGGGAGGCGCCTACAATGAGCAGTTCTTC. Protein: CASSLEIEGGAYNEQFF.

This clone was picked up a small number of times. For the CDR3, the DNA is TGCAGTGCTAGTGGCCTAGCGGGGGGGCTGGGAGGTGAGACCCAGTACTTC. Protein sequence: CSASGLAGGLGGETQYF. The rearrangement uses TRBV20-1 and TRBJ2-5; 12 nucleotides agree with TRBD2. This CDR3 has 17 amino acids. V gave up 3 bases and J gave up 5 bases; unmatched junction bases: 13. Germline assignment: CDR1 DFQATT and CDR2 SNEGSKA (reference sequence).

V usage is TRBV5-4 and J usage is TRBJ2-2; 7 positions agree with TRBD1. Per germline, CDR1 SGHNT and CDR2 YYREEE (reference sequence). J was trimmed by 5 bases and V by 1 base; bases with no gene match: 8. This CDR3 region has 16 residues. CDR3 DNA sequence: TGTGCCAGCAGCTTGAAGACAGGGAGACGTACCGGGGAGCTGTTTTTT. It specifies CASSLKTGRRTGELFF.

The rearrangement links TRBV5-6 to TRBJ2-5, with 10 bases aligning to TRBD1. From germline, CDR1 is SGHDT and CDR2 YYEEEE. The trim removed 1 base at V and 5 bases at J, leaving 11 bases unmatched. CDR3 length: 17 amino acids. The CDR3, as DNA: TGTGCCAGCAGCTTGTACGGGACAGGGGAATCAGGCGAGACCCAGTACTTC. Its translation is CASSLYGTGESGETQYF. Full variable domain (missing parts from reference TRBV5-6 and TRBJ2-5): DAGVTQSPTHLIKTRGQQVTLRCSPKSGHDTVSWYQQALGQGPQFIFQYYEEEERQRGNFPDRFSGHQFPNYSSELNVNALLLGDSALYLCASSLYGTGESGETQYFGPGTRLLVL.

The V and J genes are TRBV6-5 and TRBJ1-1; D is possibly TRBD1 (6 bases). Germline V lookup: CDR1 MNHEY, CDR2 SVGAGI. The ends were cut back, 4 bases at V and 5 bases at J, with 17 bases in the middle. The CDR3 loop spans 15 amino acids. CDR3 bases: TGTGCCAGCAGTTTCACCGGGACACCCCAGACTGAAGCTTTCTTT. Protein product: CASSFTGTPQTEAFF.

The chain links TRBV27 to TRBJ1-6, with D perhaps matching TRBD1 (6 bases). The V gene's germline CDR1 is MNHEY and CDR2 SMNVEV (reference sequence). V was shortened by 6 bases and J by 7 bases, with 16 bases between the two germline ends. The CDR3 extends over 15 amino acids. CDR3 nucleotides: TGTGCCAGCAGCCTAGAGTCGCAGGGGAATTCACCCCTCCACTTT. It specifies CASSLESQGNSPLHF.

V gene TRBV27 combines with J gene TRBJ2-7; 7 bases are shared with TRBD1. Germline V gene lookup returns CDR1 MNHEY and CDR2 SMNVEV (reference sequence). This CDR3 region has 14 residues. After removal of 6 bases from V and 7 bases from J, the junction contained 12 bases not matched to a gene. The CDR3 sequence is CASRTGQILREQYF. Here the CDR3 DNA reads TGTGCCAGCAGGACGGGACAGATTCTACGAGAGCAGTACTTC.

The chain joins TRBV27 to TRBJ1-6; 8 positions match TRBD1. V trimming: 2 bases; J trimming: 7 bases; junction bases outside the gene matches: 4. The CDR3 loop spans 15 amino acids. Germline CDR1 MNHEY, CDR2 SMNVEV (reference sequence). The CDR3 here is CASSLRQGRNSPLHF. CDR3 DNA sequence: TGTGCCAGCAGTTTAAGACAGGGGAGGAATTCACCCCTCCACTTT.

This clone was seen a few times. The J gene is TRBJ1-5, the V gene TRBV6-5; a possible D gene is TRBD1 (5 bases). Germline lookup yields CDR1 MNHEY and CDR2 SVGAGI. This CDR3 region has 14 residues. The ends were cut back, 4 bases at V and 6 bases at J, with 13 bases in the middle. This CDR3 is CASSFRQGVQPQHF. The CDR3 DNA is TGTGCCAGCAGTTTCCGGCAGGGTGTTCAGCCCCAGCATTTT.

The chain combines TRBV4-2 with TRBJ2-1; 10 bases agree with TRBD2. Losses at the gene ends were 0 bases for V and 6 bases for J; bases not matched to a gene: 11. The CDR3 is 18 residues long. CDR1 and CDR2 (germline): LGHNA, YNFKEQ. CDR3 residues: CASSQDSTSGNRGNEQFF. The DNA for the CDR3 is TGTGCCAGCAGCCAAGATTCAACTAGCGGGAATCGAGGCAATGAGCAGTTCTTC.

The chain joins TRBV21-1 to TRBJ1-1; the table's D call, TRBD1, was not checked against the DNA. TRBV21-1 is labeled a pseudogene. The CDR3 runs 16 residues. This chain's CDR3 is CASSNTAYLGGIEAFF. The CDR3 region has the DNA TGTGCCAGCAGCAATACAGCCTACCTAGGGGGAATTGAAGCTTTCTTT.

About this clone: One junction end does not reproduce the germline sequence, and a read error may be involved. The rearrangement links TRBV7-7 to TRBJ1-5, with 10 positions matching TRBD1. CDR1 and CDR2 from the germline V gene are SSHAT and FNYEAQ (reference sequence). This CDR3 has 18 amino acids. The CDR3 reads CASSRGPGQGYVNQPQHF. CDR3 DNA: TGTGCTAGCAGCCGGGGTCCGGGACAGGGGTATGTTAACCAGCCCCAGCATTTT.

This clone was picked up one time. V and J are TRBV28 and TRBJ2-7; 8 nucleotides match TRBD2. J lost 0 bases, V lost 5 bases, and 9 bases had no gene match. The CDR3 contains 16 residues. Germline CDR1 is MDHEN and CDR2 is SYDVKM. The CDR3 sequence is CASSPYSGVGSYEQYF. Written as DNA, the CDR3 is TGTGCCAGCAGTCCCTATAGCGGGGTTGGCTCCTACGAGCAGTACTTC.